The 3 T cell receptor beta chains below were found in one sample sequenced in a study of cytomegalovirus exposure and HLA in healthy donors. It was with 60 Vbeta and 13 Jbeta primers that the PCR ran. TCRdb's table, derived via immunoSEQ multiplex PCR, lists solely in-frame clones and lacks some. The profile covers 120,000 to 150,000 clones, with over 60% appearing a single time and 4% to 6% taken by the ten largest. Sequenced input: PBMCs. Receptor source: a woman aged 45-59 years in good health and CMV-seronegative.

The chain carries TRBV6-6 and TRBJ1-6, with 7 bases identical to TRBD1. This CDR3 has 15 amino acids. The ends lost 6 bases at V and 8 bases at J; junction bases unmatched: 10. Germline lookup yields CDR1 MNHNY and CDR2 SVGAGI (reference sequence). CDR3 DNA sequence: TGTGCCAGCAGACCCCAACAGGGGTGGGATTCACCCCTCCACTTT. As protein: CASRPQQGWDSPLHF.

The rearrangement joins TRBV4-1 to TRBJ2-3; D perhaps matches TRBD2 (5 bases). Trimming took off 0 bases at V and 6 bases at J, with 7 bases between the two ends. The germline CDR1 and CDR2 sequences are MGHRA and YSYEKL. This CDR3 is built from 13 residues. CDR3 protein: CASSQDWRDTQYF. The CDR3 DNA is TGCGCCAGCAGCCAAGATTGGAGGGATACGCAGTATTTT.

The genes are TRBV10-2 and TRBJ2-3; TRBD1 agrees at 7 bases. The J segment lost 2 bases and the V segment lost 7 bases, leaving 6 bases of the junction unmatched. This CDR3 region has 14 residues. Germline V gene sequence: CDR1 WSHSY, CDR2 SAAADI. CDR3 nucleotides: TGCGCCAGCACCCGGACAGGTCCCACAGATACGCAGTATTTT. Residues: CASTRTGPTDTQYF.